The clone carrying this T cell receptor (beta chain) was observed once. The CDR3 runs 14 residues. V lost 0 bases and J lost 6, with 9 bases in between. The germline V gene encodes CDR1 SEHNR and CDR2 FQNEAQ (reference sequence). These data belong to a study of T cell changes during pregnancy in multiple sclerosis. The method was immunoSEQ multiplex PCR; TCRdb's version includes in-frame clones alone and lacks a portion of them. The repertoire has about 36,000 clones, 89% of them found once; the top ten carry around 11%. This clonotype originated in a female donor with multiple sclerosis, enrolled in a pregnancy study. The material sequenced was CD8+ T cells from peripheral blood mononuclear cells, taken in the third trimester of pregnancy. V usage is TRBV7-9 and J usage is TRBJ2-1, with a possible D match to TRBD2 (6 bases). DNA for the CDR3: TGTGCCAGCAGCTTAGCGAGGACTATCAATGAGCAGTTCTTC. Translating gives CASSLARTINEQFF.